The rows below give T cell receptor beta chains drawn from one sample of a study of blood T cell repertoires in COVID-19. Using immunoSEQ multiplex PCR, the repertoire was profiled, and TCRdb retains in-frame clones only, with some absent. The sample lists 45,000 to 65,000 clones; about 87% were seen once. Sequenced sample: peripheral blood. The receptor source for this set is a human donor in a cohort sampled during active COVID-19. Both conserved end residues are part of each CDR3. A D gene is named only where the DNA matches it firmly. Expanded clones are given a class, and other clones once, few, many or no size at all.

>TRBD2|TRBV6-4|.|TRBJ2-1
CASRPRAGGLAPYNEQFF
TGTGCCAGCAGACCCCGTGCTGGAGGACTAGCGCCCTACAATGAGCAGTTCTTC
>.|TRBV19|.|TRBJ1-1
CASSEQGRGTEAFF
TGTGCCAGTAGTGAACAGGGTAGGGGGACTGAAGCTTTCTTT
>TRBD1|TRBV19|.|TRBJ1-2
CASSIQGANYGYTF
TGTGCCAGTAGTATACAGGGGGCGAACTATGGCTACACCTTC
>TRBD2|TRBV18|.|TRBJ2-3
CASSLTAGGPEDTQYF
TGTGCCAGCTCACTTACAGCGGGGGGGCCCGAAGATACGCAGTATTTT
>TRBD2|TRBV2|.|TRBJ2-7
CASSAGLAGPSYEQYF
TGTGCCAGCAGTGCGGGACTAGCGGGCCCCTCCTACGAGCAGTACTTC
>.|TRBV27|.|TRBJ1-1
CASSQTENAEAFF
TGTGCCAGCAGCCAGACAGAGAACGCTGAAGCTTTCTTT
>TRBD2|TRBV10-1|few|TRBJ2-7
CASSAGTTYREQYF
TGCGCCAGCAGTGCCGGGACTACCTACCGCGAGCAGTACTTC
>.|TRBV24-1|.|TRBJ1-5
CATSLGPHQPQHF
TGTGCCACCAGTTTGGGGCCCCATCAGCCCCAGCATTTT
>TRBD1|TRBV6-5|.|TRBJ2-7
CASRRTGNEQYF
TGTGCCAGCAGGAGGACAGGGAACGAGCAGTACTTC
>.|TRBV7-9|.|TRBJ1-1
CASSSAARGTEAFF
TGTGCCAGCAGCTCAGCAGCGCGGGGGACTGAAGCTTTCTTT
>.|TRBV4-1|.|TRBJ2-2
CASSHQGAGELFF
TGCGCCAGCAGCCACCAAGGGGCCGGGGAGCTGTTTTTT
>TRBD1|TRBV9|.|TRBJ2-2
CASSVTGVIGELFF
TGTGCCAGCAGCGTAACAGGGGTCATCGGGGAGCTGTTTTTT
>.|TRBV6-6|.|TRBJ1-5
CASSYPGEGKPQHF
TGTGCCAGCAGTTACCCAGGGGAGGGGAAGCCCCAGCATTTT
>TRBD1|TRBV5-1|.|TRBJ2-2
CASSEQQGTNTGELFF
TGCGCCAGCAGCGAACAACAGGGGACGAACACCGGGGAGCTGTTTTTT
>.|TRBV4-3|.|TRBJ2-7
CASSQDLGGAVEQYF
TGCGCCAGCAGCCAAGATTTGGGGGGGGCGGTTGAGCAGTACTTC
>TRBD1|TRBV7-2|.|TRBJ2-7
CASSQAIGQGVYEQYF
TGTGCCAGCAGCCAGGCCATAGGACAGGGGGTCTACGAGCAGTACTTC
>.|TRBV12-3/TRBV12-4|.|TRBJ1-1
CASSLYMNTEAFF
TGTGCCAGCAGTTTATATATGAACACTGAAGCTTTCTTT